This T cell receptor (beta chain) originates from a study of CD8 T cells in ankylosing spondylitis. The V gene lost 6 bases and the J gene lost 4 bases, with 5 bases spanning the gap. CDR3 length equals 11 residues. Germline loops: CDR1 MNHEY, CDR2 SVGAGI. MiXCR, applied by TCRdb to the 5' RACE reads, yields one record per CDR3 protein. The data show nearly 350,000 distinct CDR3 sequences, with over 12% seen just once and about 1% held by the top ten. Material for sequencing was blood, either unsorted or a sorted T cell fraction (not recorded which). The clonotype originates from a male donor with ankylosing spondylitis or in good health (not recorded which). The V call is TRBV6-5, the J call TRBJ2-3; the D is unclear. CDR3 nucleotides: TGTGCCAGCAGCGATCCAGATACGCAGTATTTT. Encoded protein: CASSDPDTQYF.